The rows below give T cell receptor beta chains drawn from one sample of a study of T cell responses to AZD1222 COVID-19 vaccine. Some clones are missing from TCRdb's copy, which holds only in-frame ones; the method was immunoSEQ multiplex PCR. This sample yields 150,000 or so clones, of which about 92% are seen a single time; 5% to 6.5% belongs to the top ten. Material: peripheral blood, obtained 28 days after the second AZD1222 dose. The receptor set was obtained from an adult who received the AZD1222 COVID-19 vaccine. Each CDR3 is given with its conserved first and last residue. The D gene is left open where the match is weak. Not every row has a clone size; where given, it reads once, few, many or a size class.

V gene	clone size	J gene	D gene	CDR3 protein	CDR3 DNA
TRBV28	once	TRBJ1-1	NA	CASRRALNTEAFF	TGTGCCAGCAGGAGAGCTCTGAACACTGAAGCTTTCTTT
TRBV28	NA	TRBJ2-7	NA	CASRTGRRGEQYF	TGTGCCAGCAGGACGGGACGCCGCGGCGAGCAGTACTTC
TRBV10-1	NA	TRBJ2-5	NA	CASRAGMGETQYF	TGCGCCAGCAGGGCAGGGATGGGGGAGACCCAGTACTTC
TRBV4-2	NA	TRBJ1-4	NA	CASRRGNERGDEKLFF	TGTGCCAGCAGGCGGGGAAACGAGCGAGGAGATGAAAAACTGTTTTTT
TRBV19	NA	TRBJ1-1	TRBD1	CASSGRDRARIRTEAFF	TGTGCCAGTAGTGGACGGGACAGGGCAAGGATTAGGACTGAAGCTTTCTTT
TRBV10-2	NA	TRBJ1-6	NA	CASSSIQGSSYNSPLHF	TGCGCCAGCAGTTCGATCCAAGGGAGCTCCTATAATTCACCCCTCCACTTT
TRBV6-5	NA	TRBJ1-1	NA	CASSRNRNTEAFF	TGTGCCAGCAGTCGCAACAGGAACACTGAAGCTTTCTTT
TRBV5-1	NA	TRBJ2-2	NA	CASSLVGTGELFF	TGCGCCAGCAGCTTGGTGGGGACCGGGGAGCTGTTTTTT
TRBV19	few	TRBJ1-1	TRBD1	CASSHGQGLNTEAFF	TGTGCCAGTAGTCATGGACAGGGATTGAACACTGAAGCTTTCTTT
TRBV2	few	TRBJ2-5	NA	CASRRATSLETQYF	TGTGCCAGCAGGAGGGCTACTAGCCTGGAGACCCAGTACTTC
TRBV29-1	NA	TRBJ2-5	NA	CSVPSERTQETQYF	TGCAGCGTACCTTCAGAGCGGACCCAAGAGACCCAGTACTTC
TRBV3-1/TRBV3-2	NA	TRBJ2-1	TRBD2	CASSQGIAGGPNEQFF	TGTGCCAGCAGCCAAGGAATAGCGGGGGGGCCAAATGAGCAGTTCTTC
TRBV30	NA	TRBJ1-5	NA	CAWSVTGGNQPQHF	TGTGCCTGGAGTGTGACAGGCGGGAATCAGCCCCAGCATTTT
TRBV3-1/TRBV3-2	NA	TRBJ2-6	NA	CASSQEAAWGSGANVLTF	TGTGCCAGCAGCCAAGAAGCGGCGTGGGGATCTGGGGCCAACGTCCTGACTTTC
TRBV18	NA	TRBJ2-7	NA	CASSPSSGPYEQYF	TGTGCCAGCTCTCCCTCCTCTGGCCCCTACGAGCAGTACTTC
TRBV30	once	TRBJ1-1	NA	CAWSAGQGAPEAFF	TGTGCCTGGAGTGCGGGGCAGGGCGCTCCTGAAGCTTTCTTT
TRBV12-5	NA	TRBJ2-5	NA	CASGSDLQETQYF	TGTGCTAGTGGATCAGATCTTCAAGAGACCCAGTACTTC
TRBV28	NA	TRBJ1-2	NA	CASSLGGGTDYGYTF	TGTGCCAGCAGTTTAGGGGGAGGGACGGACTATGGCTACACCTTC
TRBV20-1	NA	TRBJ2-4	NA	CSASADLAKNIQYF	TGCAGTGCTAGTGCGGACCTAGCCAAAAACATTCAGTACTTC
TRBV6-5	NA	TRBJ2-5	TRBD1	CASCYATGGLRETQYF	TGTGCCAGCTGTTACGCGACAGGGGGCCTTAGAGAGACCCAGTACTTC
TRBV6-5	NA	TRBJ1-2	NA	CASSPGANYGYTF	TGTGCCAGCAGCCCCGGGGCTAACTATGGCTACACCTTC
TRBV18	NA	TRBJ1-1	NA	CASSPSENTEAFF	TGTGCCAGCTCACCGTCAGAGAACACTGAAGCTTTCTTT
TRBV12-3/TRBV12-4	NA	TRBJ1-2	TRBD1	CASSPTGPYGYTF	TGTGCCAGCAGCCCGACAGGGCCATATGGCTACACCTTC
TRBV27	NA	TRBJ2-7	TRBD1	CASSPYPDRGAWEQYF	TGTGCCAGCAGTCCATACCCCGACAGGGGAGCATGGGAGCAGTACTTC
TRBV5-1	NA	TRBJ1-1	NA	CASSLESPSDTEAFF	TGCGCCAGCAGCTTGGAGTCACCCTCGGATACTGAAGCTTTCTTT
TRBV9	NA	TRBJ2-2	NA	CASSVVSGAGELFF	TGTGCCAGCAGCGTAGTCAGCGGAGCCGGGGAGCTGTTTTTT
TRBV18	NA	TRBJ1-4	TRBD1	CASSPQQGASEKLFF	TGTGCCAGCTCGCCACAACAGGGGGCTTCTGAAAAACTGTTTTTT
TRBV7-3	once	TRBJ2-1	NA	CASSLGNGPYNEQFF	TGTGCCAGCAGCTTAGGTAACGGCCCTTACAATGAGCAGTTCTTC
TRBV4-1	NA	TRBJ1-5	NA	CASSQESSLATSVNQPQHF	TGCGCCAGCAGCCAAGAAAGTTCGTTAGCGACTTCGGTCAATCAGCCCCAGCATTTT
TRBV11-2	NA	TRBJ2-7	TRBD1	CASSLGQGAAYEQYF	TGTGCCAGCAGCTTAGGCCAGGGGGCGGCCTACGAGCAGTACTTC
TRBV25-1	NA	TRBJ1-2	TRBD1	CASSSSGRGYGYTF	TGTGCCAGCTCCAGTTCGGGCAGGGGGTACGGCTACACCTTC
TRBV27	NA	TRBJ2-1	TRBD2	CASMSFISGRWDYNEQFF	TGTGCCAGCATGAGTTTTATTAGCGGGAGGTGGGACTACAATGAGCAGTTCTTC
TRBV9	NA	TRBJ2-7	TRBD2	CASSATIAGGSSYEQYF	TGTGCCAGCAGCGCGACCATAGCGGGAGGATCCTCCTACGAGCAGTACTTC
TRBV9	NA	TRBJ1-2	NA	CASSTHHGTNYGYTF	TGTGCCAGCAGCACCCATCACGGCACTAACTATGGCTACACCTTC
TRBV27	NA	TRBJ1-6	NA	CASRQRSSPLHF	TGTGCCAGCAGACAGAGAAGTTCACCCCTCCACTTT
TRBV11-3	NA	TRBJ2-7	NA	CASSTDYQAYEQYF	TGTGCCAGCAGCACGGACTACCAAGCCTACGAGCAGTACTTC